Shown below are 2 T cell receptor beta chains from a single sample sequenced in a study of T cells in narcolepsy. Libraries were prepared by immunoSEQ multiplex PCR; TCRdb keeps only in-frame clonotypes and omits some of them. The top ten hold about 2.8% of the sample, which has more than 30,000 clones, roughly 80% seen once. Sequenced: CD45RA- memory CD4+ T cells from PBMCs. Source of these receptors: a human donor with narcolepsy.

This rearrangement joins TRBV19 to TRBJ1-4; 7 nucleotides align to TRBD1. This CDR3 is built from 15 residues. The V gene's germline CDR1 is LNHDA and CDR2 SQIVND (reference sequence). Trimming took 6 bases from V and 6 from J; bases not matched to a gene: 10. CDR3 residues: CASSPPGTAHEKLFF. The CDR3 DNA follows: TGTGCCAGTAGCCCCCCAGGGACAGCTCATGAAAAACTGTTTTTT.

The V gene is TRBV5-1, the J gene TRBJ2-7; 8 nucleotides align to TRBD2. This CDR3 comprises 15 residues. V lost 0 bases and J lost 1; bases outside the gene matches: 3. Germline CDR1 and CDR2: SGHRS and YFSETQ. The CDR3 DNA reads TGCGCCAGCAGCTTGGGTAGCGGGGAGTCCTACGAGCAGTACTTC. This codes for CASSLGSGESYEQYF.